These 7 T cell receptor beta chains originate from one sample sequenced in a study of regulatory T cells in long-lasting Graves disease. The authors built TCR beta libraries using iRepertoire HTBI primers and Arm-PCR of CDR3 regions. TCRdb re-analysed the multiplex PCR reads in MiXCR, keeping a single row per CDR3 protein. The sample records approximately 400,000 distinct CDR3 sequences, under 15% being singletons. Time point: newly diagnosed GD, antithyroid drugs for less than 3 months. From RNA extracted from PBMCs, the TCR library was made. The data were also submitted as part of a second study, on T cells in Graves' hyperthyroidism and ophthalmopathy.

The sample was peripheral blood mononuclear cells (PBMCs), taken at new diagnosis, from a patient treated with antithyroid drugs. The receptors were sampled from a woman in her twenties or thirties with Graves disease.

The chain links TRBV5-4 to TRBJ2-3; 10 bases agree with TRBD2. The germline V gene encodes CDR1 SGHNT and CDR2 YYREEE (reference sequence). V was clipped by 4 bases and J by 5 bases; unmatched bases: 4. The CDR3 is 14 residues long. The CDR3, as DNA: TGTGCCAGCAGCCTTCTAGCGGGGGAAGATACGCAGTATTTT. Its translation: CASSLLAGEDTQYF.

This clonotype was counted between two and nine times. The rearrangement links TRBV6-2 or TRBV6-3 to TRBJ2-7, with D perhaps being TRBD1 or TRBD2 (5 bases each). The CDR3 spans 14 residues. V shed 11 bases and J shed 2 bases, with 19 bases lying between them. Germline CDR1 and CDR2: MNHEY and SVGEGT. Written as DNA, the CDR3 is TGTGCCGAGACAGCGGTGGCCGGGGCCTACGAGCAGTACTTC. Protein: CAETAVAGAYEQYF.

This clonotype has a handful of counts. The chain has TRBV19 and TRBJ2-2; D might be TRBD1 (6 bases). Germline V gives CDR1 LNHDA, CDR2 SQIVND (reference sequence). V was cut by 5 bases and J by 7 bases, with 11 bases left in between. CDR3 size: 13 residues. CDR3 sequence (DNA): TGTGCCAGTAGTTACAGGGTTATCGGGGAGCTGTTTTTT. Translating gives CASSYRVIGELFF.

In this sample, this clonotype turned up many times. The rearrangement joins TRBV2 to TRBJ2-5, with 9 bases identical to TRBD1. The germline gives CDR1 SNHLY, CDR2 FYNNEI. Trimming removed 6 bases from V and 5 bases from J; junction bases left unmatched: 4. There are 13 residues in the CDR3. The CDR3 is CASRGDREETQYF. Here the CDR3 DNA reads TGTGCCAGCAGGGGGGACAGGGAGGAGACCCAGTACTTC.

The chain uses TRBV25-1 and TRBJ1-4, with D possibly being TRBD1 (5 bases). This CDR3 is 14 amino acids long. Germline CDR1 reads MGHDK; CDR2 reads SYGVNS. The V end was cut by 6 bases, the J end by 0 bases, with 8 bases between. The CDR3 protein is CASRAGATNEKLFF. CDR3 nucleotide sequence: TGTGCCAGCAGGGCGGGGGCAACTAATGAAAAACTGTTTTTT.

The rearrangement uses TRBV20-1 and TRBJ2-7; D may correspond to TRBD1 or TRBD2 (7 bases each). V lost 0 bases, J lost 2 bases, and 23 bases lay in between. Germline-derived CDR1 and CDR2 are DFQATT and SNEGSKA (reference sequence). The length of the CDR3 is 18 residues. The DNA of the CDR3 is TGCAGTGCTAGAGATCCCCTGGGAGGGACAGTGAGCCCCTACGAGCAGTACTTC. This gives the protein CSARDPLGGTVSPYEQYF.

This clonotype was detected ten times or more. The chain carries TRBV10-3 and TRBJ2-3; possibly TRBD2 for D (6 bases). Trimming stripped 2 bases from V and 1 base from J, with 10 bases between. CDR3 length: 15 amino acids. CDR1 is ENHRY and CDR2 is SYGVKD in the germline V gene. The CDR3 reads CAISEGRTGTDTQYF. The CDR3 region has the DNA TGTGCCATCAGTGAGGGGAGGACCGGCACAGATACGCAGTATTTT.